This note documents a single T cell receptor (beta chain) sequence. Its cognate antigen has yet to be identified. No base quality information exists; no much larger clone differs at one position. In the prospective study, participants were 18 to 89 years old, resided in about two dozen geographic areas of the United States, and were enrolled through a virtual design. In the prospective study, participants were assigned to cohorts based on the clinical history participants reported in a screening survey and a study questionnaire. In the prospective study, whole blood, serum and a nasopharyngeal or oropharyngeal swab were collected from each participant by mobile phlebotomists. Participants in the prospective study had the option to provide additional blood draws and questionnaires over an approximately 2-month period. Blood samples from the prospective study were shipped frozen or at room temperature prior to DNA extraction.

The immunoSEQ Assay, a bias-controlled multiplex PCR, was used to amplify TCRbeta CDR3 regions from genomic DNA. As for the authors' bioinformatics: Within the assay, amplification of reference gene primers was used to estimate how many nucleated cells each sample contained. To quantify the absolute abundance of each unique TCRbeta CDR3 rearrangement, sequence reads were collapsed and filtered. For each sample, productive Simpson clonality was calculated as the square root of Simpson's diversity index over productive rearrangements. TCRdb retrieved this table from immuneACCESS and kept in-frame rearrangements only. Not all clones are present; in checked studies, unresolved V genes account for under half, and no reason is known for the remainder. V and J calls and clone size follow that table, whereas D and trimming were derived from the DNA. Here the sample has around 300,000 clones; almost 90% occur a single time. 1.5% to 2% of the sample comes from the top ten.

This sample stems from a study of blood T cell repertoires in COVID-19 (dated by TCRdb to the early 2020s). For the study in its entirety: Collaborator samples came from the United States, Italy and Spain and covered acute and convalescent phases of COVID-19. Where HLA class I and class II types were available, the types were taken from metadata supplied by the sample provider, not from assay-based typing. The samples were drawn from two sources: the first 160 participants of the ongoing ImmuneRACE study, and 950 to 1,500 subjects contributed by 6 global collaborators. The prospective study material was composed of cDNA or gDNA derived from T cells, B-cell-depleted T cells, or PBMCs. The dataset comprised deeply sampled blood TCRbeta repertoires from subjects exposed to, actively infected with, or recovered from COVID-19. A de-identified subject ID, COVID-19 status, age in years and sex were almost always included in the sample metadata. The repertoires were released in a freely available public database meant as a resource for research on the immune response to SARS-CoV-2. The investigation overall reported the following: The quantity of clinical and demographic metadata differed by source and by participant and was supplied without curation.

Reading from cysteine to phenylalanine, the CDR3 counts 13 amino acids. Just CDR3 DNA is preserved here, 39 bases in frame from base 1. After removal of 5 bases from V and 5 bases from J, the junction retains 2 bases not matched to a gene. The germline V gene yields SNHLY for CDR1 and FYNNEI for CDR2. The chain was built from TRBV2 and TRBJ2-1; TRBD2 fits 8 bases in the junction. Sequencing input: PBMCs or T cells enriched from blood (not recorded which). This clonotype was obtained from a woman between 18 and 30 years old with acute COVID-19. The nucleotides are TGTGCCAGCAGTCGGGAGGGGAACAATGAGCAGTTCTTC. This encodes CASSREGNNEQFF.